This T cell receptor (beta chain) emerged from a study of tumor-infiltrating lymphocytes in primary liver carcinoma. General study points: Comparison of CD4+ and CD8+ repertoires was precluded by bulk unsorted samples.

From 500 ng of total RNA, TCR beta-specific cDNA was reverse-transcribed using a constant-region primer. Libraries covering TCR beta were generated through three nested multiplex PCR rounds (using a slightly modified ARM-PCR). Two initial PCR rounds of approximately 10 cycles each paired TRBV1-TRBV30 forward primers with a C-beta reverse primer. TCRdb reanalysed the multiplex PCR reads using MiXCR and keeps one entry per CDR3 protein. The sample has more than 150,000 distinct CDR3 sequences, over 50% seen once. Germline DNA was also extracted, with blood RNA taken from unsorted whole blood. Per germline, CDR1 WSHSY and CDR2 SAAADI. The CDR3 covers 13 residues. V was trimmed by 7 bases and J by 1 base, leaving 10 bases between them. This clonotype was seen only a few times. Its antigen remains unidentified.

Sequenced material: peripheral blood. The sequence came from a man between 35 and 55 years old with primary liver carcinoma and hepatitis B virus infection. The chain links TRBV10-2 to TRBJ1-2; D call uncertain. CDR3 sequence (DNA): TGCGCCAGCACTTGGGCGGTTAACTATGGCTACACCTTC. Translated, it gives CASTWAVNYGYTF.